A single sample gave rise to the 2 T cell receptor beta chains below, sequenced in a study of beta chain features in type 1 diabetes. The sequenced template was cDNA made from the entire isolated RNA. Some clones are missing from TCRdb's copy, which holds only in-frame ones; the method was immunoSEQ multiplex PCR. The sample carries over 700,000 clones, roughly a sixth recorded once. The material sequenced was naive CD4+ T cells from blood. Receptors originate from a woman aged 18-35 years in good health.

This clone has just a few counts. This chain links TRBV28 with TRBJ2-5; TRBD2 might be the D (6 bases). V was trimmed by 6 bases and J by 5 bases, leaving 16 bases between them. Germline V gives CDR1 MDHEN, CDR2 SYDVKM. The length of the CDR3 is 14 residues. CDR3 in DNA: TGTGCCAGCAGCCCGGGTAGGAGGGTGGAGACCCAGTACTTC. This gives the protein CASSPGRRVETQYF.

In its sample, this clone was seen a few times. This chain uses TRBV29-1 with TRBJ1-2; TRBD1 agrees at 7 bases. The V gene's germline CDR1 is SQVTM and CDR2 ANQGSEA. The CDR3 extends over 12 amino acids. V lost 1 base and J lost 6; bases outside the gene matches: 2. CDR3 sequence reads: CSVEVGQNGYTF. Here the CDR3 DNA reads TGCAGCGTTGAAGTGGGACAGAATGGCTACACCTTC.